The 30 T cell receptor beta chains reported below all come from one sample, sequenced in a study of T cell responses to AZD1222 COVID-19 vaccine. The method was immunoSEQ multiplex PCR; TCRdb's version includes in-frame clones alone and lacks a portion of them. The table lists 120,000 to 150,000 clones, 90% of them singletons. The specimen comprised peripheral blood, sampled on day 0 of AZD1222 vaccination. These receptors originate from an adult in good health.

The chain has TRBV5-1 and TRBJ2-7; no firm D call. V was trimmed by 0 bases and J by 6 bases, leaving 7 bases between them. The CDR3 contains 12 residues. Germline V gene lookup returns CDR1 SGHRS and CDR2 YFSETQ. CDR3 DNA: TGCGCCAGCAGCTTGGACACCGTCGAGCAGTACTTC. Its protein product is CASSLDTVEQYF.

This clone was seen only once. The rearrangement uses TRBV2 and TRBJ1-2; possibly TRBD1 for D (5 bases). CDR3 size: 15 residues. From germline, CDR1 is SNHLY and CDR2 FYNNEI. Trimming took 0 bases from V and 7 from J, leaving 15 bases between them. CDR3 region: CASSEANGAGGGYTF. The CDR3 DNA sequence: TGTGCCAGCAGTGAAGCGAATGGGGCTGGGGGTGGCTACACCTTC. The full variable domain, rest sourced from reference TRBV2 and TRBJ1-2, is EPEVTQTPSHQVTQMGQEVILRCVPISNHLYFYWYRQILGQKVEFLVSFYNNEISEKSEIFDDQFSVERPDGSNFTLKIRSTKLEDSAMYFCASSEANGAGGGYTFGSGTRLTVV.

This clone has only a few counts. The gene calls are TRBV7-8 and TRBJ1-5, with D possibly TRBD1 on 5 matching bases. Trimming cost V 4 bases and J 7 bases, with 23 bases left between them. CDR3 length: 17 residues. From germline, CDR1 is SGHVS and CDR2 FQNEAQ. This CDR3 is CASSYAPGGGDLQPQHF. The CDR3 coding sequence is TGTGCCAGCAGCTACGCGCCGGGGGGAGGGGATTTGCAGCCCCAGCATTTT.

V usage is TRBV3-1 (or the pseudogene TRBV3-2) and J usage is TRBJ2-7, with D possibly TRBD2 on 7 matching bases. The CDR3 length is 14 residues. CDR1 LGHDT and CDR2 YNNKEL come from the germline V gene (reference sequence). V dropped 4 bases and J dropped 3 bases, with 13 bases sitting between them. CDR3 nucleotides: TGTGCCAGCAGCCCATTTAGGGGGGGCTACGAGCAGTACTTC. As protein: CASSPFRGGYEQYF.

The V call is TRBV19, the J call TRBJ2-7; 7 positions agree with TRBD2. With V trimmed by 10 bases and J by 2 bases, 14 bases remained unmatched. Looked up from germline, CDR1 is LNHDA and CDR2 is SQIVND (reference sequence). The CDR3 is 15 amino acids. As DNA, the CDR3 is TGTGCCACCTCGGGGCAGCGGGGCTACACCTACGAGCAGTACTTC. This codes for CATSGQRGYTYEQYF.

V usage is TRBV13 and J usage is TRBJ2-3; either TRBD1 or TRBD2 may fit D (5 bases each). Germline assignment: CDR1 PRHDT and CDR2 FYEKMQ (reference sequence). This CDR3 contains 14 residues. Trimming removed 5 bases at V and 8 bases at J, with 17 bases between. Here the CDR3 DNA reads TGTGCCAGCAGCGCCGGGGAGAGAAGGGGTACGCAGTATTTT. It translates to CASSAGERRGTQYF.

V usage is TRBV27 and J usage is TRBJ2-3; 7 nucleotides line up with TRBD2. Germline V gene data show CDR1 as MNHEY and CDR2 as SMNVEV (reference sequence). Unmatched junction bases numbered 4, after V lost 3 bases and J lost 4 bases. The CDR3 loop spans 14 amino acids. CDR3 bases: TGTGCCAGCAGTTTTGTTGGACTAGCAGATACGCAGTATTTT. It yields the protein CASSFVGLADTQYF.

V is TRBV5-1 and J is TRBJ2-2, with D maybe TRBD2 (6 bases). Germline loops: CDR1 SGHRS, CDR2 YFSETQ. This CDR3 comprises 14 residues. The V end lost 0 bases, the J end lost 6 bases, and 9 bases lay between the germline ends. The CDR3 here is CASSLAPGAGELFF. CDR3 DNA sequence: TGCGCCAGCAGCTTGGCACCGGGAGCCGGGGAGCTGTTTTTT. Full variable domain (outside the CDR3, taken from reference TRBV5-1 and TRBJ2-2): KAGVTQTPRYLIKTRGQQVTLSCSPISGHRSVSWYQQTPGQGLQFLFEYFSETQRNKGNFPGRFSGRQFSNSRSEMNVSTLELGDSALYLCASSLAPGAGELFFGEGSRLTVL.

V gene TRBV19 combines with J gene TRBJ1-2; D call uncertain. CDR3 length: 13 residues. Trimming shortened V by 5 bases and J by 8 bases, and 15 bases separated the two germline ends. The germline V gene has CDR1 LNHDA and CDR2 SQIVND (reference sequence). The CDR3 spells CASSDTAAWGYTF. CDR3 DNA sequence: TGTGCCAGTAGTGATACTGCTGCCTGGGGCTACACCTTC.

The V call is TRBV6-6, the J call TRBJ1-1; the D is unclear. The CDR3 contains 15 residues. Germline V gene lookup returns CDR1 MNHNY and CDR2 SVGAGI (reference sequence). Trimming took off 2 bases at V and 1 base at J, with 11 bases between the two ends. CDR3 in DNA: TGTGCCAGCAGTTACGAGGGTCTGGGGAACACTGAAGCTTTCTTT. It codes for CASSYEGLGNTEAFF.

This chain joins TRBV7-3 and TRBJ2-3; no clear D gene. Per the germline V gene, CDR1 is SGHTA and CDR2 is FQGTGA. The CDR3 runs to 13 residues. V lost 2 bases, J lost 1 base, and 4 bases lay in between. The CDR3 nucleotides read TGTGCCAGCAGCTTATACGGCACAGATACGCAGTATTTT. This encodes CASSLYGTDTQYF.

This clone has a single count. The V gene is TRBV14, the J gene TRBJ2-5, with TRBD2 matching over 7 bases. This CDR3 region has 16 residues. Per germline, CDR1 SGHDN and CDR2 FVKESK. V lost 5 bases, J lost 0 bases, and 9 bases stayed unmatched. The CDR3 sequence is CASSYTGTTYQETQYF. In DNA form, the CDR3 reads TGTGCCAGCAGCTATACCGGGACTACGTACCAAGAGACCCAGTACTTC.

V usage is TRBV7-9 and J usage is TRBJ2-3; D not resolved. Germline loops: CDR1 SEHNR, CDR2 FQNEAQ (reference sequence). V was clipped by 10 bases and J by 4 bases, with 12 bases between them. The CDR3 covers 12 residues. In DNA, the CDR3 is TGTGCCACCCCCATAGTCGCAGATACGCAGTATTTT. It specifies CATPIVADTQYF. Full variable domain (rest looked up from reference TRBV7-9 and TRBJ2-3): DTGVSQNPRHKITKRGQNVTFRCDPISEHNRLYWYRQTLGQGPEFLTYFQNEAQLEKSRLLSDRFSAERPKGSFSTLEIQRTEQGDSAMYLCATPIVADTQYFGPGTRLTVL.

The chain recombines TRBV30 with TRBJ1-1; 8 nucleotides match TRBD1. Germline trimming cut 4 bases from V and 4 bases from J; bases unmatched to any gene: 5. The CDR3 is made up of 13 amino acids. The germline CDR1 and CDR2 sequences are GTSNPN and SVGIG (reference sequence). The CDR3 here is CAWNIGQGTEAFF. The CDR3 nucleotides read TGTGCCTGGAACATAGGACAGGGCACTGAAGCTTTCTTT. Variable domain in full (rest from reference TRBV30 and TRBJ1-1): SQTIHQWPATLVQPVGSPLSLECTVEGTSNPNLYWYRQAAGRGLQLLFYSVGIGQISSEVPQNLSASRPQDRQFILSSKKLLLSDSGFYLCAWNIGQGTEAFFGQGTRLTVV.

This clone has only a few counts. The V gene is TRBV15, the J gene TRBJ1-5; D gene uncertain. Germline assignment: CDR1 LNHNV and CDR2 YYDKDF (reference sequence). The CDR3 spans 17 residues. Trimming pared 1 base from V and 1 base from J, leaving 14 bases between. CDR3 amino acids: CATSRAAGGRSNQPQHF. In nucleotides, the CDR3 is TGTGCCACCAGCAGAGCCGCAGGAGGACGGAGCAATCAGCCCCAGCATTTT.

V usage is TRBV7-9 and J usage is TRBJ2-5; D is ambiguous. Germline-derived CDR1 and CDR2 are SEHNR and FQNEAQ (reference sequence). V was trimmed by 0 bases and J by 4 bases, leaving 6 bases between them. The CDR3 has 13 residues. The CDR3: CASSLAGRETQYF. The CDR3 DNA follows: TGTGCCAGCAGCTTAGCCGGTAGAGAGACCCAGTACTTC. Full variable domain (missing parts from reference TRBV7-9 and TRBJ2-5): DTGVSQNPRHKITKRGQNVTFRCDPISEHNRLYWYRQTLGQGPEFLTYFQNEAQLEKSRLLSDRFSAERPKGSFSTLEIQRTEQGDSAMYLCASSLAGRETQYFGPGTRLLVL.

This sequence joins TRBV5-6 and TRBJ2-7, with 7 bases that match TRBD2. Looked up from germline, CDR1 is SGHDT and CDR2 is YYEEEE. V shed 4 bases and J 0 bases; nucleotides not matched to a gene: 4. This CDR3 contains 14 residues. CDR3 sequence reads: CASSLGGSSYEQYF. CDR3 bases: TGTGCCAGCAGCCTCGGGGGGAGCTCCTACGAGCAGTACTTC.

V is TRBV6-5 and J is TRBJ2-5, with 7 positions matching TRBD1. The germline V gene has CDR1 MNHEY and CDR2 SVGAGI. V lost 2 bases, J lost 2 bases, and 5 bases stayed unmatched. This CDR3 has 15 residues. This CDR3 is CASSYRQGGQETQYF. Written as DNA, the CDR3 is TGTGCCAGCAGTTACCGACAGGGCGGGCAAGAGACCCAGTACTTC.

V and J are TRBV5-1 and TRBJ2-7, with 11 bases aligning to TRBD1. J was trimmed by 6 bases and V by 5 bases; bases with no gene match: 10. The germline V gene has CDR1 SGHRS and CDR2 YFSETQ. The CDR3 totals 15 residues. CDR3 sequence reads: CASRDPGQGASEQYF. The CDR3 coding sequence is TGCGCCAGCAGAGATCCAGGACAGGGGGCCTCCGAGCAGTACTTC.

The J gene is TRBJ1-4, the V gene TRBV21-1. TRBV21-1 is marked as a pseudogene. This CDR3 has 13 amino acids. CDR3 region: CASRNRVNEKLFF. As DNA, the CDR3 is TGTGCCAGCAGAAACCGGGTTAATGAAAAACTGTTTTTT.

The rearrangement joins TRBV29-1 to TRBJ2-2; 13 nucleotides match TRBD2. Unmatched junction bases numbered 11, after V lost 5 bases and J lost 5 bases. This CDR3 spans 17 amino acids. Germline V gives CDR1 SQVTM, CDR2 ANQGSEA. CDR3 protein: CSVSGLAGASGTGELFF. CDR3 in DNA: TGCAGCGTTTCAGGACTAGCGGGGGCCTCGGGAACCGGGGAGCTGTTTTTT.

Written as DNA, the CDR3 is TGTGCCAGCAGTTCAACGGGACAGTGGGACTATGGCTACACCTTC. Encoded protein: CASSSTGQWDYGYTF. The V and J genes are TRBV6-6 and TRBJ1-2; 7 positions agree with TRBD1. This CDR3 contains 15 residues. Germline CDR1 and CDR2: MNHNY and SVGAGI (reference sequence). Germline trimming cut 4 bases from V and 3 bases from J; bases unmatched to any gene: 8.

Only a few counts were recorded for this clone. The rearrangement uses TRBV2 and TRBJ1-5; D not certain. Germline V gene data show CDR1 as SNHLY and CDR2 as FYNNEI. Trimming cost V 6 bases and J 3 bases, with 12 bases left between them. CDR3 length equals 14 residues. CDR3 protein: CASSPMAPNQPQHF. DNA for the CDR3: TGTGCCAGCAGCCCAATGGCGCCCAATCAGCCCCAGCATTTT.

This chain links TRBV6-5 with TRBJ1-2; D uncertain. Deletions cut 7 bases from V and 4 bases from J, with 16 bases between. Per the germline V gene, CDR1 is MNHEY and CDR2 is SVGAGI. The CDR3 totals 14 residues. The CDR3 spells CASTYLLGPYGYTF. The CDR3 DNA follows: TGTGCCAGCACCTACCTTCTAGGGCCCTATGGCTACACCTTC.

Remarks on this clone: Other DNA sequences of this sample code for an identical CDR3. The chain has TRBV12-3 or TRBV12-4 and TRBJ2-5, with unresolved D. CDR3 length: 11 amino acids. V lost 3 bases and J lost 4, with 3 bases in between. DNA of the CDR3: TGTGCCAGCAGTTTCCGAGAGACCCAGTACTTC. Protein sequence: CASSFRETQYF.

J is TRBJ2-6 and V is TRBV19; 12 nucleotides align to TRBD1. The CDR3 runs 18 residues. Germline lookup yields CDR1 LNHDA and CDR2 SQIVND (reference sequence). The ends lost 4 bases at V and 0 bases at J; junction bases unmatched: 4. The CDR3 protein is CASSRGTGGSSGANVLTF. Here the CDR3 DNA reads TGTGCCAGTAGTAGAGGGACAGGGGGCTCCTCTGGGGCCAACGTCCTGACTTTC.

The chain recombines TRBV11-3 with TRBJ1-1; D call uncertain. Trimming cost V 3 bases and J 10 bases, with 9 bases left between them. Germline V CDR1 and CDR2: SGHNT, YENEEA. The CDR3 has 11 residues. CDR3 DNA sequence: TGTGCCAGCAGCTTGGCCGGAGGAGCTTTCTTT. Its translation is CASSLAGGAFF.

The rearrangement uses TRBV3-1 (or the pseudogene TRBV3-2) and TRBJ2-7; tentative D call: TRBD2 (5 bases). Trimming left V 1 base short and J 3 bases short, with 10 bases between. The CDR3 covers 14 residues. CDR1 and CDR2 (germline): LGHDT, YNNKEL (reference sequence). The CDR3 DNA reads TGTGCCAGCAGCCAAGCAGGAGGTGGCTACGAGCAGTACTTC. Protein: CASSQAGGGYEQYF.

This clone came up once. This chain joins TRBV18 and TRBJ2-6; D may be TRBD2 (6 bases). This CDR3 has 15 residues. Germline CDR1 is KGHSH and CDR2 is LQKENI. The germline V and J ends were trimmed by 3 bases and 1 base, with 7 bases remaining between them. The CDR3 spells CASSPGTSGANVLTF. CDR3 DNA sequence: TGTGCCAGCTCACCCGGGACTTCTGGGGCCAACGTCCTGACTTTC.

This sequence joins TRBV2 and TRBJ2-5; no reliable D call. The CDR3 contains 15 residues. Trimming left V 7 bases short and J 0 bases short, with 15 bases between. The germline V gene encodes CDR1 SNHLY and CDR2 FYNNEI. CDR3 in amino acids: CASIPARLDQETQYF. In DNA form, the CDR3 reads TGTGCCAGCATCCCCGCCCGTTTGGACCAAGAGACCCAGTACTTC.